The rows below give T cell receptor beta chains drawn from one sample of a study of cytomegalovirus exposure and HLA in healthy donors. Produced via immunoSEQ multiplex PCR; TCRdb's table is partial and in-frame only. Of about 160,000 clones in the sample, 96% were seen once. What was sequenced was PBMCs. The receptors originated from a woman younger than 30 in good health and CMV-seronegative. The CDR3 runs from the conserved cysteine through the conserved F or W. D genes are given only for firm matches. Clone size, where shown, is once, few, many, or a class for clones that have expanded.

. | TRBJ2-2 | TRBV5-1 | . | TGCGCCAGCACTTCGAACACCGGGGAGCTGTTTTTT | CASTSNTGELFF
. | TRBJ2-2 | TRBV19 | TRBD1 | TGTGCCAGTAGGGACAGGACCCCGAACACCGGGGAGCTGTTTTTT | CASRDRTPNTGELFF
. | TRBJ1-2 | TRBV4-1 | . | TGCGCCAGCAGCCCACGTCCGATAGGGGTTGGGTATGGCTACACCTTC | CASSPRPIGVGYGYTF
. | TRBJ1-2 | TRBV7-9 | TRBD1 | TGTGCCAGCAGCTCTCTGAAGGACAGGGGCTATGGCTACACCTTC | CASSSLKDRGYGYTF
. | TRBJ2-3 | TRBV15 | . | TGTGCCACCAGCAGGGGGGGGGCTAAAGATACGCAGTATTTT | CATSRGGAKDTQYF
. | TRBJ2-1 | TRBV15 | . | TGTGCCACCAGCAGAGACAGGGAGGTATCCAATGAGCAGTTCTTC | CATSRDREVSNEQFF
. | TRBJ1-3 | TRBV7-8 | . | TGTGCCAGCAGCTTAGAGTGGCGGACTACTGGAAACACCATATATTTT | CASSLEWRTTGNTIYF
. | TRBJ2-7 | TRBV27 | TRBD1 | TGTGCCAGCCGGGAGGGGACAGGGGGCTACGAGCAGTACTTC | CASREGTGGYEQYF
once | TRBJ2-3 | TRBV13 | . | TGTGCCAGCACGGTAGGGGGGGGCACAGATACGCAGTATTTT | CASTVGGGTDTQYF
. | TRBJ2-5 | TRBV6-4 | . | TGTGCCAGGAATGGCGCGGACAGCCAAGAGACCCAGTACTTC | CARNGADSQETQYF
. | TRBJ2-3 | TRBV7-3 | TRBD1 | TGTGCCAGCAGCCCACGCCCCACAGGGGCAGATACGCAGTATTTT | CASSPRPTGADTQYF
. | TRBJ1-1 | TRBV27 | . | TGTGCCAGCAGCAAGACACTTGTGGAAACTGAAGCTTTCTTT | CASSKTLVETEAFF
. | TRBJ2-2 | TRBV7-6 | . | TGTGCCAGCAGCCGGTCGGGTTTCACGAACACCGGGGAGCTGTTTTTT | CASSRSGFTNTGELFF
. | TRBJ2-7 | TRBV7-9 | . | TGTGCCAGCAGCCCCGAGCCTGTGCCGGGGGTTCTGTACTTC | CASSPEPVPGVLYF
. | TRBJ1-2 | TRBV11-2 | . | TGTGCCAGCAGCTTAGATATCTTTCAGCAGGGTTGGGGCTATGGCTACACCTTC | CASSLDIFQQGWGYGYTF
. | TRBJ2-4 | TRBV6-5 | TRBD1 | TGTGCCAGCAGGCGATTGACAGGGGCCAAAAACATTCAGTACTTC | CASRRLTGAKNIQYF
. | TRBJ1-6 | TRBV7-2 | TRBD1 | TGTGCCAGCAGCTCAACAGGGGCGATAGGTTCACCCCTCCACTTT | CASSSTGAIGSPLHF
. | TRBJ2-7 | TRBV7-9 | TRBD2 | TGTGCCAGCATGGCGGGGGGGTTAGGGGCCTACGAGCAGTACTTC | CASMAGGLGAYEQYF
once | TRBJ2-1 | TRBV9 | . | TGTGCCAGCAGCGTAGCTGACTACCTGGGCAATGAGCAGTTCTTC | CASSVADYLGNEQFF
. | TRBJ2-6 | TRBV12-5 | . | TGTGCTAGTGGTTTGGTGACACTCCTATCTGGGGCCAACGTCCTGACTTTC | CASGLVTLLSGANVLTF
. | TRBJ1-4 | TRBV6-1 | . | TGTGCCAGCAGTGAATTCCGGGGTCCTGGTGAAAAACTGTTTTTT | CASSEFRGPGEKLFF
. | TRBJ1-6 | TRBV6-6 | . | TGTGCCAGCAGACTACAGGGTCTCGATTCACCCCTCCACTTT | CASRLQGLDSPLHF
. | TRBJ2-3 | TRBV5-4 | . | TGTGCCAGCAGCTCGCGGGGTAGCACAGATACGCAGTATTTT | CASSSRGSTDTQYF
. | TRBJ2-7 | TRBV6-6 | . | TGTGCCAGCAGGGAGGGGAAGTCGGAGTACGAGCAGTACTTC | CASREGKSEYEQYF
. | TRBJ1-1 | TRBV19 | TRBD1 | TGTGCCAGTAGTACCGGGACAGATTGGAATGAAGCTTTCTTT | CASSTGTDWNEAFF
. | TRBJ2-7 | TRBV19 | TRBD1 | TGTGCCAGTAGTAATAACAGGGGGAGGACACCCTACGAGCAGTACTTC | CASSNNRGRTPYEQYF
. | TRBJ2-3 | TRBV7-3 | TRBD2 | TGTGCCAGCAGCCCTGGACTAGCGGGGGGGACAGATACGCAGTATTTT | CASSPGLAGGTDTQYF
. | TRBJ2-5 | TRBV7-7 | TRBD1 | TGTGCTAGCAGCTCACAGGGGGCGGTGGGGACCCAGTACTTC | CASSSQGAVGTQYF
once | TRBJ1-2 | TRBV19 | TRBD1 | TGTGCCAGTAGCTGGACAGGGGTCTATGGCTACACCTTC | CASSWTGVYGYTF
once | TRBJ2-1 | TRBV19 | . | TGTGCCAGTAGTATAAGCTGGCGGGGGACATACTACAATGAGCAGTTCTTC | CASSISWRGTYYNEQFF
. | TRBJ2-7 | TRBV21-1 | . | TGTGCCAGCAGCTCTCGGACACACGAGCAGTACTTC | CASSSRTHEQYF
. | TRBJ1-2 | TRBV7-2 | . | TGTGCCAGCAGCCTTATGGGGCCGGGAGCTAACTATGGCTACACCTTC | CASSLMGPGANYGYTF
once | TRBJ1-1 | TRBV7-2 | TRBD1 | TGTGCCAGCAGCCTGCGATACCTTTCCGGGACAGGGGCCACTGAAGCTTTCTTT | CASSLRYLSGTGATEAFF
. | TRBJ1-2 | TRBV6-6 | TRBD1 | TGTGCCAGCAGTTACTTGCAGGGGGCAGGAGGCTACACCTTC | CASSYLQGAGGYTF
once | TRBJ2-7 | TRBV11-1 | . | TGTGCCAGCAGAGTCTCCCGAAACGCAGGGTCCTACGAGCAGTACTTC | CASRVSRNAGSYEQYF
. | TRBJ1-2 | TRBV4-3 | . | TGCGCCAGCAGCCTCACCCTTCGGGGGGAGGGGGGCTACACCTTC | CASSLTLRGEGGYTF
. | TRBJ1-3 | TRBV4-1 | TRBD1 | TGCGCCAGCAGCCAATTAGGGACAGGACCCCTCTCTGGAAACACCATATATTTT | CASSQLGTGPLSGNTIYF
. | TRBJ2-7 | TRBV9 | TRBD2 | TGTGCCAGCAGCGCTGTCGGGGGGGGCGTCGAGCAGTACTTC | CASSAVGGGVEQYF
once | TRBJ2-1 | TRBV6-4 | . | TGTGCCAGCAGTGTACTACTTACGAATGAGCAGTTCTTC | CASSVLLTNEQFF
. | TRBJ1-1 | TRBV5-6 | TRBD1 | TGTGCCAGCAGCTTGAGGGGGCGCATGAACACTGAAGCTTTCTTT | CASSLRGRMNTEAFF
. | TRBJ2-7 | TRBV19 | TRBD2 | TGTGCCAGTAGTCATCTATCGCCGGGGGGCTCCTACGAGCAGTACTTC | CASSHLSPGGSYEQYF
. | TRBJ2-2 | TRBV18 | TRBD2 | TGTGCCAGCTCCCAACTCAGCGGGGGGCTGAACACCGGGGAGCTGTTTTTT | CASSQLSGGLNTGELFF
once | TRBJ2-7 | TRBV10-3 | TRBD2 | TGTGCCATCAGTGAGAGGGAGACTAGCGGGGATTACGAGCAGTACTTC | CAISERETSGDYEQYF
once | TRBJ2-3 | TRBV10-3 | TRBD1 | TGTGCCAGTTGGACAGGCCTTGCCACGGCTACGCAGTATTTT | CASWTGLATATQYF
. | TRBJ2-1 | TRBV9 | TRBD2 | TGTGCCAGCAGTGGGACTAGCGGGATATACGGGGGTGAGCAGTTCTTC | CASSGTSGIYGGEQFF
. | TRBJ2-5 | TRBV7-8 | TRBD2 | TGTGCCAGCAGCTTAGGGGCGGGGGAACAAGAGACCCAGTACTTC | CASSLGAGEQETQYF
. | TRBJ1-1 | TRBV6-5 | . | TGTGCCAGCAGTTACTCTAAACAGGGTTGGGGAACTGAAGCTTTCTTT | CASSYSKQGWGTEAFF
. | TRBJ2-5 | TRBV5-1 | TRBD1 | TGCGCCAGCAGCTTGGGTCACAGGGGGCTAGTAGAGACCCAGTACTTC | CASSLGHRGLVETQYF
. | TRBJ2-5 | TRBV7-6 | TRBD1 | TGTGCCAGCAGCACCCACAGGGGCCAAGAGACCCAGTACTTC | CASSTHRGQETQYF